This TCR beta chain was identified in a study of T-cell memory formation after mild COVID-19. Study-wide context: TCR clusters were mostly confined to one donor each.

Study conclusions and caveats: Within pre-infection memory, some responding clones were found, suggesting cross-reactive memory joined. Researchers report contracting CD4+ clones mostly in CM and EM, with CD8+ clones in EMRA. Day 15 to 85 contracting clones showed balanced CD4/CD8; later expanders leaned CD4+.

Regarding this clonotype: Its cognate antigen is unknown.

Trimming took 2 bases from V and 12 from J; bases not matched to a gene: 3. Germline loops: CDR1 SGHRS, CDR2 YFSETQ. The CDR3 loop spans 12 amino acids. Using its own MiXCR run on the 5' RACE reads, TCRdb lists one record per CDR3 protein. The profile shows just under 150,000 distinct CDR3 sequences, about 19% of them singletons. The sample consisted of PBMCs or a T cell subset sorted from them (not recorded which). This clonotype originated in an adult woman who had mild COVID-19 (a few samples of this study predate the infection). Cell type and time point are not known. The V call is TRBV5-1, the J call TRBJ2-1; 9 nucleotides match TRBD1. CDR3 region: CASSFPGQGQFF. The CDR3 DNA is TGCGCCAGCAGCTTCCCGGGACAGGGGCAGTTCTTC.